These 3 T cell receptor beta chains share one sample of origin, sequenced in a study of technical replicates of blood from a few donors. Produced via immunoSEQ multiplex PCR; TCRdb's table is partial and in-frame only. There are roughly 72,000 clones in the sample; roughly 97% occur only once, and 0.3% to 0.35% lies in the top ten. The source material was T cells isolated from PBMCs. The source of these receptors is a human donor in good health.

This clone was detected once. The chain links TRBV29-1 to TRBJ1-2, with D unclear. CDR3 length: 12 amino acids. The germline V gene encodes CDR1 SQVTM and CDR2 ANQGSEA. The V gene lost 7 bases and the J gene lost 2 bases, with 11 bases spanning the gap. CDR3 in DNA: TGCAGCGCTAGCGGTGGGAACTATGGCTACACCTTC. As protein: CSASGGNYGYTF.

The rearrangement uses TRBV11-3 and TRBJ1-4, with 9 bases that match TRBD1. The germline CDR1 and CDR2 sequences are SGHNT and YENEEA. The ends lost 3 bases at V and 4 bases at J; junction bases unmatched: 15. The CDR3 loop spans 19 amino acids. As DNA, the CDR3 is TGTGCCAGCAGCTTTAACCCTGGAACTCCGGGACAGGGTAATGAAAAACTGTTTTTT. Translation: CASSFNPGTPGQGNEKLFF.

The genes are TRBV15 and TRBJ1-5; no clear D gene. The V gene lost 1 base and the J gene lost 2 bases, with 12 bases spanning the gap. The length of the CDR3 is 16 residues. The germline V gene encodes CDR1 LNHNV and CDR2 YYDKDF (reference sequence). This CDR3 is CATSRVWAEGNQPQHF. The CDR3, as DNA: TGTGCCACCAGCAGAGTTTGGGCCGAAGGCAATCAGCCCCAGCATTTT.